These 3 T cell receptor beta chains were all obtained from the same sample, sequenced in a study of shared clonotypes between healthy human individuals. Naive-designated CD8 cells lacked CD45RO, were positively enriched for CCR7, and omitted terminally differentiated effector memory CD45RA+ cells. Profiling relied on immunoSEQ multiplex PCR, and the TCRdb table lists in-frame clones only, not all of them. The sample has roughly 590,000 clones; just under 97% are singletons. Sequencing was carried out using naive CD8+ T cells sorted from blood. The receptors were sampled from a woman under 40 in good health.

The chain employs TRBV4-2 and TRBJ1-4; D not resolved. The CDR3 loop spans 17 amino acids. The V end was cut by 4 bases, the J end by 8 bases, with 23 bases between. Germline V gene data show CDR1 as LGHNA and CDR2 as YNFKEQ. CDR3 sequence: CASSPRTESFREEKLFF. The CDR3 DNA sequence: TGTGCCAGCAGCCCCCGAACAGAGAGTTTTAGGGAAGAAAAACTGTTTTTT.

CDR3 sequence: CASSGSPSGRLDTQYF. CDR3 DNA sequence: TGTGCCAGCAGCGGCTCCCCTAGCGGGAGATTAGATACGCAGTATTTT. The chain carries TRBV9 and TRBJ2-3; 10 bases agree with TRBD2. The V and J ends lost 3 bases and 5 bases, in that order; junction bases with no gene match: 9. Germline loops: CDR1 SGDLS, CDR2 YYNGEE. The CDR3 has 16 amino acids. The full variable domain, completed using reference TRBV9 and TRBJ2-3, is DSGVTQTPKHLITATGQRVTLRCSPRSGDLSVYWYQQSLDQGLQFLIQYYNGEERAKGNILERFSAQQFPDLHSELNLSSLELGDSALYFCASSGSPSGRLDTQYFGPGTRLTVL.

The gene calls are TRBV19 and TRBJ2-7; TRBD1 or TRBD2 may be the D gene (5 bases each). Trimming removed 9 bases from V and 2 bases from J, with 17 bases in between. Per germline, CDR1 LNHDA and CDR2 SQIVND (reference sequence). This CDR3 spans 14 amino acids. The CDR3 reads CASSAGTATYEQYF. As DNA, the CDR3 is TGTGCCAGCAGTGCCGGGACGGCGACCTACGAGCAGTACTTC.